The 11 T cell receptor beta chains presented below share a single source sample, sequenced in a study of blood T cell repertoires in COVID-19. Repertoires were generated with immunoSEQ multiplex PCR, while TCRdb's copy carries only in-frame clones and drops some. Of tens of thousands of clones in the sample, 75% to 90% are singletons; the top ten hold roughly 0.39%. Sequencing was done on a sample of peripheral blood. These receptors originate from a human donor in a cohort sampled during active COVID-19.

This sequence joins TRBV27 and TRBJ1-1; no clear D gene. Per the germline V gene, CDR1 is MNHEY and CDR2 is SMNVEV (reference sequence). V was trimmed by 3 bases and J by 3 bases, leaving 11 bases between them. The CDR3 length is 14 residues. DNA of the CDR3: TGTGCCAGCAGTTTCTTAGCACGGGACACTGAAGCTTTCTTT. Residues: CASSFLARDTEAFF.

DNA for the CDR3: TGTGCCAGCAGTGAGTTGACAGTCCGCTCTGGAAACACCATATATTTT. Translating it yields CASSELTVRSGNTIYF. This chain connects TRBV6-1 to TRBJ1-3, with D tentatively TRBD1 (5 bases). The CDR3 extends over 16 amino acids. Germline CDR1 reads MNHNS; CDR2 reads SASEGT. Trimming removed 3 bases at V and 0 bases at J, with 12 bases between.

The chain carries TRBV6-5 and TRBJ1-1, with a tentative D call TRBD1 (6 bases). This CDR3 region has 15 residues. Germline-derived CDR1 and CDR2 are MNHEY and SVGAGI. V lost 0 bases to trimming and J lost 8 bases, with 16 bases between them. This CDR3 is CASSYSREGGTEAFF. CDR3 sequence (DNA): TGTGCCAGCAGTTACTCGCGGGAGGGGGGCACCGAAGCTTTCTTT.

The V call is TRBV29-1, the J call TRBJ1-2, with 8 bases identical to TRBD1. The CDR3 is made up of 12 amino acids. V lost 5 bases to trimming and J lost 7 bases; unmatched junction nucleotides: 6. Germline loops: CDR1 SQVTM, CDR2 ANQGSEA. In DNA, the CDR3 is TGCAGCGTTTCCAGGGGGCGGCGTGGCTACACCTTC. Translating gives CSVSRGRRGYTF. Full variable domain (remainder filled in from reference TRBV29-1 and TRBJ1-2): SAVISQKPSRDICQRGTSLTIQCQVDSQVTMMFWYRQQPGQSLTLIATANQGSEATYESGFVIDKFPISRPNLTFSTLTVSNMSPEDSSIYLCSVSRGRRGYTFGSGTRLTVV.

The chain uses TRBV5-5 and TRBJ1-5; 7 nucleotides line up with TRBD1. Germline CDR1 SGHKS, CDR2 YYEKEE (reference sequence). V was pared by 5 bases and J by 4 bases, with 9 bases of the junction left unmatched. The CDR3 contains 15 residues. CDR3 in amino acids: CASSAEAGGNQPQHF. The CDR3 bases are TGTGCCAGCAGTGCAGAGGCAGGGGGTAATCAGCCCCAGCATTTT.

This chain links TRBV4-1 with TRBJ2-1, with TRBD2 matching 7 bases. The CDR3 has 18 residues. Per the germline V gene, CDR1 is MGHRA and CDR2 is YSYEKL. With 1 base clipped from V and 3 bases from J, the junction kept 12 bases outside the gene matches. The CDR3 bases are TGCGCCAGCAGCCAAGGTGACTTTCCTAGCGGCCTCTACAATGAGCAGTTCTTC. It is translated as CASSQGDFPSGLYNEQFF.

This chain links TRBV4-1 with TRBJ1-1, with a weak D call TRBD1 (5 bases). V was trimmed by 0 bases and J by 0 bases, leaving 11 bases between them. Germline CDR1 reads MGHRA; CDR2 reads YSYEKL. The length of the CDR3 is 16 residues. The CDR3 protein is CASSQDIRGLNTEAFF. The CDR3 DNA reads TGCGCCAGCAGCCAAGATATTAGGGGCCTGAACACTGAAGCTTTCTTT.

The chain uses TRBV7-2 and TRBJ1-1, with 7 positions matching TRBD1. Germline values: CDR1 SGHTA, CDR2 FQGNSA. The CDR3 covers 16 residues. V shed 5 bases, J shed 0 bases, and the junction held 9 bases outside the gene matches. CDR3 DNA sequence: TGTGCCAGCAGCCCCCCAGGAGGGGGCATGAACACTGAAGCTTTCTTT. This gives the protein CASSPPGGGMNTEAFF.

The chain employs TRBV25-1 and TRBJ1-2; the match to TRBD1 covers 7 bases. The CDR3 is 15 amino acids. Trimming at V came to 4 bases and at J to 6 bases, leaving 11 bases not matched to a gene. The germline CDR1 and CDR2 sequences are MGHDK and SYGVNS. The CDR3 nucleotides read TGTGCCAGCAGTGTTTCACGAGGGGGCGCCGATGGCTACACCTTC. The encoded protein is CASSVSRGGADGYTF.

J is TRBJ1-6 and V is TRBV28, with D perhaps TRBD1 (5 bases). V was pared by 3 bases and J by 6 bases, with 12 bases between. Germline CDR1 reads MDHEN; CDR2 reads SYDVKM. The CDR3 contains 15 residues. This chain's CDR3 is CASSFGRTFNSPLHF. CDR3 nucleotides: TGTGCCAGCAGTTTTGGCAGGACATTTAATTCACCCCTCCACTTT.

The V and J genes are TRBV14 and TRBJ1-1; possibly TRBD1 for D (5 bases). V lost 4 bases, J lost 4 bases, and 16 bases lay in between. CDR1 and CDR2 (germline): SGHDN, FVKESK. CDR3 size: 15 residues. The CDR3 here is CASSPAEGKPTEAFF. The CDR3 region has the DNA TGTGCCAGCAGCCCAGCGGAGGGGAAACCCACTGAAGCTTTCTTT.